Detailed here is one TCR beta chain. This table comes from immunoSEQ multiplex PCR, and its TCRdb copy is limited to in-frame clones, with some not included. Of tens of thousands of clones in the sample, around nine tenths were seen once. Germline V CDR1 and CDR2: MNHNS, SASEGT. The CDR3 is made up of 17 amino acids. V shed 2 bases, J shed 5 bases, and the junction held 9 bases outside the gene matches. The data derive from a study of technical replicates of blood from a few donors. The chain carries TRBV6-1 and TRBJ1-4, with 9 bases aligning to TRBD1. The sequence derives from a human donor in good health. The sample comprised T cells isolated from PBMCs. The CDR3 DNA sequence: TGTGCCAGCAGTGAAAGAAGGGGAGGACAGGGGAATGAAAAACTGTTTTTT. As protein: CASSERRGGQGNEKLFF.